This TCR beta chain was sequenced during a study of blood T cell repertoires in COVID-19. About the research overall: From the United States, Italy and Spain came samples of acute and convalescent COVID-19. PBMCs, B-cell-depleted T cells, or T cells were the source of the cDNA or gDNA that made up the material.

In the authors' workflow: Reference gene primer amplification in the assay estimated nucleated cell counts. Sequenced by immunoSEQ multiplex PCR; TCRdb stores in-frame clones only, minus some. The V and J calls and clone size come from that table; D and trimming were worked out from the DNA. This sample has around 99,000 clones; around 79% occur once, and the top ten carry roughly 20%. V was shortened by 1 base and J by 6 bases, with 12 bases between the two germline ends. The CDR3 is made up of 13 amino acids. The germline CDR1 and CDR2 sequences are SQVTM and ANQGSEA. The TCR was taken from an elderly woman with active or convalescent COVID-19. The source material was peripheral blood. This chain links TRBV29-1 with TRBJ1-2, with no clear D. The DNA of the CDR3 is TGCAGCGTTGAAGCCCCCCACATGAATGGCTACACCTTC. Residues: CSVEAPHMNGYTF.